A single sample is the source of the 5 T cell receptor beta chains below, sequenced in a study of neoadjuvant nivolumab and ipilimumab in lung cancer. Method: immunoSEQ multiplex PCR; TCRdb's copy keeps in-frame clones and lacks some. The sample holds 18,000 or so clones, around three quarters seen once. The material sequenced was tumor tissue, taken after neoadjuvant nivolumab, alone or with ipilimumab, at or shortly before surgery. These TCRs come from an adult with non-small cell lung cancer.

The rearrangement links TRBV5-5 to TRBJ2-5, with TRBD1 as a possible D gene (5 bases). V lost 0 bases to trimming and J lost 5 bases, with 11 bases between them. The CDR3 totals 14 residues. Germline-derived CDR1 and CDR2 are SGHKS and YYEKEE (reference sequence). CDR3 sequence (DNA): TGTGCCAGCAGCTTGGAAGGGGCGAGGGAGACCCAGTACTTC. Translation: CASSLEGARETQYF.

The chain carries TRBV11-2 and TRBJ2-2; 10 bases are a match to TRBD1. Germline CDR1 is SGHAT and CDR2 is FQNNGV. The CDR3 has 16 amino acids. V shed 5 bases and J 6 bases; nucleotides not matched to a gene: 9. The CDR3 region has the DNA TGTGCCAGCAGCCGCGACCGGACAGGGGGATCCGGGGAGCTGTTTTTT. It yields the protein CASSRDRTGGSGELFF. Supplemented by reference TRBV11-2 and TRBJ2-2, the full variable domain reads EAGVAQSPRYKIIEKRQSVAFWCNPISGHATLYWYQQILGQGPKLLIQFQNNGVVDDSQLPKDRFSAERLKGVDSTLKIQPAKLEDSAVYLCASSRDRTGGSGELFFGEGSRLTVL.

CDR3 sequence: CASIPDRVEEKLFF. CDR3 bases: TGTGCCAGCATACCTGACAGGGTGGAGGAAAAACTGTTTTTT. The gene calls are TRBV7-9 and TRBJ1-4; 7 bases map to TRBD1. This CDR3 is 14 amino acids long. CDR1 and CDR2 from the germline V gene are SEHNR and FQNEAQ (reference sequence). The V and J ends lost 7 bases and 8 bases, in that order; junction bases with no gene match: 10.

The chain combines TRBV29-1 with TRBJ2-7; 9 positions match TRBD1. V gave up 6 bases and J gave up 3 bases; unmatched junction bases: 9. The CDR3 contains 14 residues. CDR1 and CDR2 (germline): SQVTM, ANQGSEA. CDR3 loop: CSVLLSTGGYEQYF. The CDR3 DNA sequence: TGCAGCGTCCTTTTGTCGACAGGGGGCTACGAGCAGTACTTC.

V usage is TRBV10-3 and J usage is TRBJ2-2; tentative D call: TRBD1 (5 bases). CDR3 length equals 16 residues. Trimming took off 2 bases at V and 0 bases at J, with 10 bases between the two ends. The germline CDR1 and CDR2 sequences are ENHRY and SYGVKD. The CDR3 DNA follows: TGTGCCATCAGTGAGGGAGACAGAGCGAACACCGGGGAGCTGTTTTTT. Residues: CAISEGDRANTGELFF.